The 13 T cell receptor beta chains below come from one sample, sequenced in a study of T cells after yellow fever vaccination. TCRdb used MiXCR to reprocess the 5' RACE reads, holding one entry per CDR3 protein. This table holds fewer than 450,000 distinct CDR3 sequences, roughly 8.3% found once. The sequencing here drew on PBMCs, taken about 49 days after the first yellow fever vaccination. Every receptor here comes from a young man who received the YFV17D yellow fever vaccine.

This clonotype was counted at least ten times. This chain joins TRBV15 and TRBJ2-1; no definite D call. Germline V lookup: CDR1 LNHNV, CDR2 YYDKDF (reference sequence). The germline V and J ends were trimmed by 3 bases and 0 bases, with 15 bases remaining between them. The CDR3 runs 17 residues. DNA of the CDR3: TGTGCCACCAGCAGCCGTGGGTTGACGAGCTCCTACAATGAGCAGTTCTTC. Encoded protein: CATSSRGLTSSYNEQFF.

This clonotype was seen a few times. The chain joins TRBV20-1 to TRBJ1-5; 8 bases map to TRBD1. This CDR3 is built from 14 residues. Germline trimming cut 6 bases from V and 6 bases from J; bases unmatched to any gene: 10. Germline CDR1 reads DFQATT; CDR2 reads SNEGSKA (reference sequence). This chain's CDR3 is CSAPTGVVGQPQHF. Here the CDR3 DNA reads TGCAGTGCACCGACAGGGGTAGTGGGTCAGCCCCAGCATTTT.

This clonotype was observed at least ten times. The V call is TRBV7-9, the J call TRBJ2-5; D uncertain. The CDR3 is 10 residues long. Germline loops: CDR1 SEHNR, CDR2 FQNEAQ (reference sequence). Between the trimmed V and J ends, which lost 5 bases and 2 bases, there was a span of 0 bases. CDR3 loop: CASSQETQYF. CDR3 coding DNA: TGTGCCAGCAGCCAAGAGACCCAGTACTTC.

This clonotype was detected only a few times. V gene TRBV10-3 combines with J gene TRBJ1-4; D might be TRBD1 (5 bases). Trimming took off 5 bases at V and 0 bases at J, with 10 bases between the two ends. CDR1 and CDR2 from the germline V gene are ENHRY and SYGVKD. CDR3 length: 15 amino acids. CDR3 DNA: TGTGCCATCAGTTCCACAGGCACAACTAATGAAAAACTGTTTTTT. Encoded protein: CAISSTGTTNEKLFF.

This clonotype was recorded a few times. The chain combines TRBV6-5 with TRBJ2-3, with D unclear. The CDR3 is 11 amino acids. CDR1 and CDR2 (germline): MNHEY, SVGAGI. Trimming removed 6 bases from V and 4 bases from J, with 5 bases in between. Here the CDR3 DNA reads TGTGCCAGCAGGGTTGCAGATACGCAGTATTTT. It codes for CASRVADTQYF.

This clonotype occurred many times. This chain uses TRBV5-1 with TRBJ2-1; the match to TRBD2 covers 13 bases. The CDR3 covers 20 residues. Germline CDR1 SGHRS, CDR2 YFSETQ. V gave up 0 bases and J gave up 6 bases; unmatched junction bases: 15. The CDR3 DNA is TGCGCCAGCAGCTTGGCATTGACTAGCGGGGGGCCCCTATCTGGCAATGAGCAGTTCTTC. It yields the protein CASSLALTSGGPLSGNEQFF. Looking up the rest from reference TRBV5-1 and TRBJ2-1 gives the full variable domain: KAGVTQTPRYLIKTRGQQVTLSCSPISGHRSVSWYQQTPGQGLQFLFEYFSETQRNKGNFPGRFSGRQFSNSRSEMNVSTLELGDSALYLCASSLALTSGGPLSGNEQFFGPGTRLTVL.

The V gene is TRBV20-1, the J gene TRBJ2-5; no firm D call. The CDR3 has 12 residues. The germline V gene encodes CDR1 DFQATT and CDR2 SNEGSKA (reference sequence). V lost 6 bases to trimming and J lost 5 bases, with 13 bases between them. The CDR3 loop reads CSAVDGPETQYF. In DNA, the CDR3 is TGCAGTGCAGTGGACGGCCCCGAGACCCAGTACTTC.

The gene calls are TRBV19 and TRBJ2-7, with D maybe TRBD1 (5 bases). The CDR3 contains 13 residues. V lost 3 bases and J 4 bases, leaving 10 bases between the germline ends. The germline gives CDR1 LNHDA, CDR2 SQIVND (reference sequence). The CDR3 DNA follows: TGTGCCAGTAGTATTCAGGGAACGTACGAGCAGTACTTC. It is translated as CASSIQGTYEQYF.

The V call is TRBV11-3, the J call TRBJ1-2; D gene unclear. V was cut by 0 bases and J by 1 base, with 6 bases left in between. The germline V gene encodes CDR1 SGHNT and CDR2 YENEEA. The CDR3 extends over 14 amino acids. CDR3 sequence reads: CASSLETNNYGYTF. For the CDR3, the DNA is TGTGCCAGCAGCTTAGAAACTAATAACTATGGCTACACCTTC.

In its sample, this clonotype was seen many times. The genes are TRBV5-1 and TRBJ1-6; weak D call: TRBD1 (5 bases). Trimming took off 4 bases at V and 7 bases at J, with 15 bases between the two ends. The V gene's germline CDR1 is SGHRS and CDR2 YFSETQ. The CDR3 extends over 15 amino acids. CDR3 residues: CASSGNGARNSPLHF. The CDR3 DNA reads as TGCGCCAGCAGCGGGAACGGGGCTCGGAATTCACCCCTCCACTTT.

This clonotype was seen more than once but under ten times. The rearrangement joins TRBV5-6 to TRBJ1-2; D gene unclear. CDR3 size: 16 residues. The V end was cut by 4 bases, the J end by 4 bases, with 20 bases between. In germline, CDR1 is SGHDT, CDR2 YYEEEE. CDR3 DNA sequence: TGTGCCAGCAGCGACCGGGCCCTTCATTCTACCTATGGCTACACCTTC. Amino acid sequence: CASSDRALHSTYGYTF.

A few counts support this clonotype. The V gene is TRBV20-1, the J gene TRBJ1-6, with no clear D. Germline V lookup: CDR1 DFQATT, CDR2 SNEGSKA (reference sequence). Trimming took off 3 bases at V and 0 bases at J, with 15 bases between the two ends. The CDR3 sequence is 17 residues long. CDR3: CSARDYDWSSYNSPLHF. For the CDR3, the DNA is TGCAGTGCTAGGGACTATGATTGGAGCTCCTATAATTCACCCCTCCACTTT.

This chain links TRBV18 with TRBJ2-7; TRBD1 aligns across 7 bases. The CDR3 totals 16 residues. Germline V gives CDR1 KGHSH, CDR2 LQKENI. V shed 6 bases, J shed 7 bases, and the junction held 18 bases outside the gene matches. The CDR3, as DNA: TGTGCCAGCTCGTCATACCGGGACAGACAGTACGAAGAGCAGTACTTC. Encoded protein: CASSSYRDRQYEEQYF.